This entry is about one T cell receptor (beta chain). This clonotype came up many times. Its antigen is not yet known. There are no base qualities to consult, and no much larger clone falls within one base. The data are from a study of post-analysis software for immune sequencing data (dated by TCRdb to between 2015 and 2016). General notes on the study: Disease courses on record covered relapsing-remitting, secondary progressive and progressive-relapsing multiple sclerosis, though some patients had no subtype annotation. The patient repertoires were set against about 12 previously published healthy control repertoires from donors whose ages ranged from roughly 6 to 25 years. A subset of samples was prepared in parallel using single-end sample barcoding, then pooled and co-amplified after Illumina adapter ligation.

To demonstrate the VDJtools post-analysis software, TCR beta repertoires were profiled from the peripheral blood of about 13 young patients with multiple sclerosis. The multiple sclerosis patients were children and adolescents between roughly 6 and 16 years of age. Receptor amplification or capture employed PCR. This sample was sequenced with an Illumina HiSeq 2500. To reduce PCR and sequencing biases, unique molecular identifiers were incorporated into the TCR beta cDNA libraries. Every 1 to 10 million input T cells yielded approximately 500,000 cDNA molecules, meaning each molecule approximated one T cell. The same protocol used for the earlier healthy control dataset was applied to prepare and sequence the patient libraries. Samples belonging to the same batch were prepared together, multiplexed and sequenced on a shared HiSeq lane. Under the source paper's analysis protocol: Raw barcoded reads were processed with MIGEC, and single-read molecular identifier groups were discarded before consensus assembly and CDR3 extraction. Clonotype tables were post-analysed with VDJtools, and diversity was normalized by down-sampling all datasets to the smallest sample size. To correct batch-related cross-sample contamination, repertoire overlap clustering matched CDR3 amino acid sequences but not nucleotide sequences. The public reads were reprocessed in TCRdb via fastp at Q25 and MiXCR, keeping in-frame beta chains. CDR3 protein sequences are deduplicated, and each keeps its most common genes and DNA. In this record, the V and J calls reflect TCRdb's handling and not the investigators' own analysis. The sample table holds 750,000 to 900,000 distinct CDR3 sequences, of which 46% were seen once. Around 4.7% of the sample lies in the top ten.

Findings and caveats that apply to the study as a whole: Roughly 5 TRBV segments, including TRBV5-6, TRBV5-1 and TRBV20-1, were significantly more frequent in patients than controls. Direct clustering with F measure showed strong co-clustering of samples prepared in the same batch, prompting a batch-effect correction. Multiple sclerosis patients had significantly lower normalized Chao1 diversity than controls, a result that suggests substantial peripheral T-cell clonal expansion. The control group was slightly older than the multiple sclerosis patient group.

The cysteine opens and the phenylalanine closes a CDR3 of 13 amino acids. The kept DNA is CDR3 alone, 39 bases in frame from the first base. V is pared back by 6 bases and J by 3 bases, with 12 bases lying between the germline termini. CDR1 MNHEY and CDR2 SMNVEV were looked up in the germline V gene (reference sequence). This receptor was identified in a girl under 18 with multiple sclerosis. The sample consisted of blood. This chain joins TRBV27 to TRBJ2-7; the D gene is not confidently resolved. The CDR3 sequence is CASSLGGGYEQYF. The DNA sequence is TGTGCCAGCAGCTTAGGCGGCGGCTACGAGCAGTACTTC.